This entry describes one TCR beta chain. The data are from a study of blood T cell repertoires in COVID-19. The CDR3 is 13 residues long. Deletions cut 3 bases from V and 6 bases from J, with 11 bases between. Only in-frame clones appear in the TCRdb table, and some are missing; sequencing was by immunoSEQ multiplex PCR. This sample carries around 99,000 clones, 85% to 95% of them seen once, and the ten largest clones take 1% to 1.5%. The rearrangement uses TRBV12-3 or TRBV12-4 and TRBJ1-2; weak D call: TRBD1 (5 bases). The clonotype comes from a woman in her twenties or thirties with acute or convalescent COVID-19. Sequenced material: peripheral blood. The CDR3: CASSLIQVHGYTF. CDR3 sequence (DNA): TGTGCCAGCAGTTTGATACAGGTTCATGGCTACACCTTC.